This T cell receptor (beta chain) comes out of a study of blood T cell repertoires in COVID-19. The wider study: The United States, Italy and Spain supplied acute and convalescent COVID-19 samples. PBMCs, B-cell-depleted T cells, or T cells provided the cDNA or gDNA that made up the material.

Authors' data handling: Counts of nucleated cells, estimated from reference gene primer amplification, were obtained. Clones were read by immunoSEQ multiplex PCR, and TCRdb kept only the in-frame ones, dropping some. V and J calls plus clone size are reproduced from that table; the DNA served to infer D and trimming. This repertoire shows over 250,000 clones, 90% to 95% found once; its top ten account for around 2%. The CDR3 contains 14 residues. Trimming at V came to 5 bases and at J to 1 base, leaving 4 bases not matched to a gene. Germline CDR1 SGHTA, CDR2 FQGNSA. This clone occurred once. The receptor was derived from a woman aged 25-40 years with COVID-19, enrolled during active disease. Input material: peripheral blood. The rearrangement links TRBV7-2 to TRBJ1-2; 7 bases are shared with TRBD1. CDR3 protein: CASSQDRINYGYTF. The CDR3 nucleotides are TGTGCCAGCAGCCAGGACAGGATTAACTATGGCTACACCTTC.